Below are 17 T cell receptor beta chains sequenced from a single sample in a study of siplizumab effects on memory and regulatory T cells. Only in-frame clones appear in the TCRdb table, and some are missing; sequencing was by immunoSEQ multiplex PCR. The repertoire includes 75,000 to 100,000 clones, about 93% of them detected once, and 1% to 1.5% sits in the top ten. The sequenced material came from non-Treg CD4+ T cells sorted from blood. The receptors originated from a human donor in good health.

A remark on this clone: The CDR3 carries no conserved terminal phenylalanine or tryptophan, so it likely arises from a read error. Because the CDR3's place on the DNA is in doubt, the DNA is left out and the CDR3 is given as listed by TCRdb. The chain carries TRBV5-1 and TRBJ1-1. From germline, CDR1 is SGHRS and CDR2 YFSETQ. A total of 8 residues make up the CDR3, ends included. The chain's CDR3 is CASSLPAL.

The V call is TRBV28, the J call TRBJ2-7; 13 positions agree with TRBD2. The CDR3 extends over 16 amino acids. Germline V gives CDR1 MDHEN, CDR2 SYDVKM. With 5 bases clipped from V and 7 bases from J, the junction kept 11 bases outside the gene matches. The CDR3 region is CASSIFGTSGAWEQYF. CDR3 coding DNA: TGTGCCAGCAGTATATTTGGGACTAGCGGGGCCTGGGAGCAGTACTTC.

The chain joins TRBV19 to TRBJ1-1, with D possibly being TRBD1 (5 bases). In germline, CDR1 is LNHDA, CDR2 SQIVND (reference sequence). Trimming stripped 5 bases from V and 1 base from J, with 14 bases between. This CDR3 contains 15 residues. CDR3 region: CASSPFSGANTEAFF. The CDR3 bases are TGTGCCAGTAGTCCATTTTCCGGGGCGAACACTGAAGCTTTCTTT.

The V and J genes are TRBV28 and TRBJ2-2, with 9 bases identical to TRBD2. Unmatched junction bases numbered 11, after V lost 3 bases and J lost 9 bases. The CDR3 contains 16 residues. The germline CDR1 and CDR2 sequences are MDHEN and SYDVKM. The CDR3 sequence is CASSFGSSGTKWELFF. The CDR3 DNA reads as TGTGCCAGCAGTTTTGGGTCTAGCGGGACCAAGTGGGAGCTGTTTTTT.

This clone appeared a single time. The chain couples TRBV27 to TRBJ2-2; D gene uncertain. The CDR3 contains 12 residues. Trimming removed 8 bases from V and 7 bases from J, with 11 bases in between. Looked up from germline, CDR1 is MNHEY and CDR2 is SMNVEV (reference sequence). CDR3 protein: CASGQRGGELFF. Here the CDR3 DNA reads TGTGCCAGCGGGCAGCGAGGCGGGGAGCTGTTTTTT.

J is TRBJ1-2 and V is TRBV30, with a tentative D call TRBD1 (5 bases). The CDR3 contains 13 residues. Germline CDR1 GTSNPN, CDR2 SVGIG (reference sequence). V shed 4 bases and J shed 4 bases, with 13 bases lying between them. The CDR3 bases are TGTGCCTGGAAATCTAGGACAATCTATGGCTACACCTTC. Encoded protein: CAWKSRTIYGYTF.

The rearrangement joins TRBV4-1 to TRBJ2-1; 8 bases are a match to TRBD2. With V trimmed by 2 bases and J by 5 bases, 11 bases remained unmatched. The CDR3 extends over 17 amino acids. Germline lookup yields CDR1 MGHRA and CDR2 YSYEKL. This CDR3 is CASSQFIPLAGHNEQFF. CDR3 nucleotides: TGCGCCAGCAGCCAATTTATCCCCTTAGCGGGGCACAATGAGCAGTTCTTC.

In its sample, this clone was seen once. The chain employs TRBV7-9 and TRBJ1-1; D might be TRBD1 (5 bases). The length of the CDR3 is 14 residues. V lost 6 bases, J lost 1 base, and 12 bases lay in between. Germline-derived CDR1 and CDR2 are SEHNR and FQNEAQ (reference sequence). The CDR3 reads CASSFHDRNTEAFF. CDR3 DNA sequence: TGTGCCAGCAGTTTTCACGACAGGAACACTGAAGCTTTCTTT.

CDR3 in amino acids: CASSLRDSPYNEQFF. The CDR3, as DNA: TGTGCCAGCAGCCTCCGGGACAGCCCTTACAATGAGCAGTTCTTC. The chain uses TRBV14 and TRBJ2-1, with 7 bases fitting TRBD1. The length of the CDR3 is 15 residues. In germline, CDR1 is SGHDN, CDR2 FVKESK. J lost 4 bases, V lost 4 bases, and 7 bases had no gene match.

The V gene is TRBV7-9, the J gene TRBJ1-1; the D is unclear. V shed 1 base and J shed 1 base, with 7 bases lying between them. Germline lookup yields CDR1 SEHNR and CDR2 FQNEAQ (reference sequence). This CDR3 is built from 14 residues. CDR3 nucleotides: TGTGCCAGCAGCTTAGTCTCGGCGAACACTGAAGCTTTCTTT. Protein product: CASSLVSANTEAFF.

This clone was counted a single time. The chain carries TRBV5-1 and TRBJ2-1; D is ambiguous. There are 15 residues in the CDR3. Germline assignment: CDR1 SGHRS and CDR2 YFSETQ. V lost 0 bases and J lost 0, with 7 bases in between. CDR3 amino acids: CASSLGWGSYNEQFF. The CDR3 region has the DNA TGCGCCAGCAGCTTGGGGTGGGGCTCCTACAATGAGCAGTTCTTC. Using reference TRBV5-1 and TRBJ2-1 for the parts outside the CDR3, the full variable domain is KAGVTQTPRYLIKTRGQQVTLSCSPISGHRSVSWYQQTPGQGLQFLFEYFSETQRNKGNFPGRFSGRQFSNSRSEMNVSTLELGDSALYLCASSLGWGSYNEQFFGPGTRLTVL.

Here the CDR3 DNA reads TGTGCCAGCAGAGAGACAGGGGGCGTAACCGGGGAGCTGTTTTTT. It specifies CASRETGGVTGELFF. The genes are TRBV6-1 and TRBJ2-2, with 10 bases identical to TRBD1. Germline CDR1 reads MNHNS; CDR2 reads SASEGT. V gave up 6 bases and J gave up 5 bases; unmatched junction bases: 6. The CDR3 extends over 15 amino acids.

This rearrangement joins TRBV14 to TRBJ2-7, with 9 bases matching TRBD2. There are 16 residues in the CDR3. The germline CDR1 and CDR2 sequences are SGHDN and FVKESK. The J segment lost 0 bases and the V segment lost 1 base, leaving 4 bases of the junction unmatched. Here the CDR3 reads CASSQALAGPSYEQYF. CDR3 DNA sequence: TGTGCCAGCAGCCAAGCCCTAGCGGGGCCCTCCTACGAGCAGTACTTC.

V and J are TRBV21-1 and TRBJ2-3; the table's D call TRBD2 went unverified against the DNA. TRBV21-1 has pseudogene status. The CDR3 totals 20 residues. The DNA of the CDR3 is TGTGCCAGCAGCAAGAGAATTAGGAGCGGGACAAACACTAGCACAGATACGCAGTATTTT. Its protein product is CASSKRIRSGTNTSTDTQYF.

CDR3 protein: CASRLRKSGYTF. The CDR3 DNA reads as TGTGCCAGCAGACTCAGGAAGAGCGGCTACACCTTC. The V call is TRBV28, the J call TRBJ1-2; D remains ambiguous. Germline V gene lookup returns CDR1 MDHEN and CDR2 SYDVKM. V lost 6 bases to trimming and J lost 8 bases, with 13 bases between them. This CDR3 contains 12 residues.

The chain carries TRBV5-1 and TRBJ2-7; 8 nucleotides agree with TRBD2. This CDR3 is 16 amino acids long. Germline CDR1 SGHRS, CDR2 YFSETQ. Trimming cost V 3 bases and J 0 bases; bases outside gene matches: 8. The DNA for the CDR3 is TGCGCCAGCAGCTCTAGGACTAGCCCCGTCTCCTACGAGCAGTACTTC. Its translation is CASSSRTSPVSYEQYF.

This chain joins TRBV20-1 and TRBJ2-3; D gene unclear. Trimming shortened V by 4 bases and J by 6 bases, and 8 bases separated the two germline ends. CDR1 is DFQATT, CDR2 SNEGSKA, per germline (reference sequence). The CDR3 is 11 residues long. DNA of the CDR3: TGCAGTGCTATAAGGGTGGATACGCAGTATTTT. Translating gives CSAIRVDTQYF.